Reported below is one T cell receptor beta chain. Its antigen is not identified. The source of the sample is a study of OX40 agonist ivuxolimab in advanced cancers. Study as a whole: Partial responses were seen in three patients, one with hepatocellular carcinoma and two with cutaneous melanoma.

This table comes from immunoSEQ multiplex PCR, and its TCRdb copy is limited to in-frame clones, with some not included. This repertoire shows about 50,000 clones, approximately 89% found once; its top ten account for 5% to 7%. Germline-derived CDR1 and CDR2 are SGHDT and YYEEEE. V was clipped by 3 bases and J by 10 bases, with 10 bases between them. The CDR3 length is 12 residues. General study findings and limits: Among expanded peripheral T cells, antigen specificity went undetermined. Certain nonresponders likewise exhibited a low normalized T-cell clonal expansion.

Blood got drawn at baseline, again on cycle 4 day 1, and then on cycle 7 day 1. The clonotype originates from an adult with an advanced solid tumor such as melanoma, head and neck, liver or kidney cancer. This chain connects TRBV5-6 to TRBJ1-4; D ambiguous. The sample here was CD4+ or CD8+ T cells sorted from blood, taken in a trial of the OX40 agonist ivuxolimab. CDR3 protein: CASSWGGGKLFF. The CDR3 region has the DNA TGTGCCAGCAGCTGGGGAGGTGGAAAACTGTTTTTT.